What follows describes a single TCR beta chain. The antigen is undetermined. V lost 7 bases to trimming and J lost 3 bases, with 15 bases between them. The CDR3 runs to 14 residues. Per the germline V gene, CDR1 is MNHEY and CDR2 is SMNVEV (reference sequence). Ranging in age from roughly 6 to 90, the donors were healthy Caucasian individuals from Russia. The draw of peripheral blood yielded roughly 9.1 milliliters from each donor. Researchers report isolating at least 6 million PBMCs per sample. For the second PCR, which ran for 7 to 11 cycles, a sample-barcoded 5' primer and a J-beta primer mix were used. A single record per CDR3 protein comes from TCRdb applying MiXCR to the 5' RACE reads. Of 700,000 to 950,000 distinct CDR3 sequences in the sample, roughly 44% were seen once. This sample was included in a study of blood T cells in healthy people across ages. Study-level results: There was a strong correlation between TCR beta diversity and naive T cell percentage.

The sequenced sample was blood. The J gene is TRBJ1-1, the V gene TRBV27; D possibly corresponds to TRBD1 (5 bases). This receptor was obtained from a woman in her sixties in good health. CDR3 protein: CASMDAGSHTEAFF. The CDR3 nucleotides are TGTGCCAGCATGGATGCAGGGAGTCACACTGAAGCTTTCTTT.